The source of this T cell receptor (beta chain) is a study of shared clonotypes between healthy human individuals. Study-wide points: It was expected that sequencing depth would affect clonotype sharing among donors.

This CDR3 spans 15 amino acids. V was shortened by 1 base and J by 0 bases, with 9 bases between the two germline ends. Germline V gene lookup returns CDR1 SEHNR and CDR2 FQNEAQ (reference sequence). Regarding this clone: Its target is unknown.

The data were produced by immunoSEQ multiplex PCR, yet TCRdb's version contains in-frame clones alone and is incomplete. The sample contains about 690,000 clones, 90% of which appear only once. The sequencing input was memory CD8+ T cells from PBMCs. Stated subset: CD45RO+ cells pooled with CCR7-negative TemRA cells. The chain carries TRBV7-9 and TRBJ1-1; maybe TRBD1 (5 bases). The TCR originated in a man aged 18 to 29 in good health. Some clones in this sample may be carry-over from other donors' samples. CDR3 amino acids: CASSLDRPMNTEAFF. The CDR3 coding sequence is TGTGCCAGCAGCTTAGACAGGCCCATGAACACTGAAGCTTTCTTT.